This TCR beta chain was recovered during a study of breast tumors, draining lymph nodes, adjacent tissues. This clonotype was seen repeatedly, ten times or more. The antigen remains undetermined. MiXCR, run by TCRdb on the multiplex PCR reads, gives a single entry per CDR3 protein. The table has approximately 150,000 distinct CDR3 sequences, approximately 30% seen once. Per the germline V gene, CDR1 is SGHRS and CDR2 is YFSETQ. The CDR3 consists of 16 residues. Trimming took 0 bases from V and 2 from J; bases not matched to a gene: 8. Axillary draining lymph nodes of breast cancer patients supplied the node samples. General observations from the study: Luminal-like breast cancer showed significantly greater tumor-nontumor repertoire similarity than basal-like breast cancer did. Data fit most tumor T cells coming from lymph node, expanding in tumor. Tumor TCR diversity was below lymph nodes but above nontumor tissue.

The sequenced sample consisted of axillary lymph node tissue. This sequence was found in a female donor with breast cancer. Some clones in this sample may be carry-over from other donors' samples. The chain couples TRBV5-1 to TRBJ2-7; TRBD1 matches at 7 bases. The CDR3 DNA follows: TGCGCCAGCAGCTTGGGACACAGGGACAGCACCTACGAGCAGTACTTC. Encoded protein: CASSLGHRDSTYEQYF.